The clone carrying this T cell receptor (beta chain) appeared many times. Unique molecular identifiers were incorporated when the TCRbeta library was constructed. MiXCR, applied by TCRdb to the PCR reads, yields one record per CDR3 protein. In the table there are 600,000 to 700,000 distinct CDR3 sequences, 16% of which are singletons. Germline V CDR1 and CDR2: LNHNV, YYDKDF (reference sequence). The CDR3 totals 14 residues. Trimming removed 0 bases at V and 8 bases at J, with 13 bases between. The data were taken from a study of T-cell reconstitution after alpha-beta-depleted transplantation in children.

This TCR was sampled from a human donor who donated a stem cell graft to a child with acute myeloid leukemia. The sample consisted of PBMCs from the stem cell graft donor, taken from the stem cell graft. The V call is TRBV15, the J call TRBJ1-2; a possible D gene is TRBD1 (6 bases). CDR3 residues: CATSRERDIRGYTF. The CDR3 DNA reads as TGTGCCACCAGCAGAGAGCGGGACATACGAGGCTACACCTTC.